This TCR beta chain is from a study of T cell responses to AZD1222 COVID-19 vaccine. The CDR3 is 14 residues long. Germline V gene lookup returns CDR1 SGHDT and CDR2 YYEEEE. The V and J ends lost 2 bases and 11 bases respectively, with 17 bases between them. Notes on this clone: Its antigen is not known.

Study conclusions and caveats: Most donors were white British, females outnumbered males, and clonal diversity was possibly underestimated.

TCRdb keeps only in-frame clones here, not all; method: immunoSEQ multiplex PCR. The repertoire holds roughly 120,000 clones, 85% to 95% seen once, with 2.5% to 3% in the top ten. Sequencing used peripheral blood, obtained on day 0 of AZD1222 vaccination. This chain connects TRBV5-6 to TRBJ1-5; D ambiguous. This receptor was identified in an adult in good health. This CDR3 reads CASSFASSYGAQHF. In DNA form, the CDR3 reads TGTGCCAGCAGCTTCGCCAGCTCATATGGGGCCCAGCATTTT.